These 31 T cell receptor beta chains share one sample of origin, sequenced in a study of tumor-infiltrating lymphocytes in primary liver carcinoma. Using a constant-region primer together with ProtoScript II reverse transcriptase, TCR beta cDNA was made from about 490 ng of total RNA. Nested multiplex PCR, run for three rounds with slightly modified ARM-PCR, yielded TCR beta libraries. The two initial PCR rounds, about 9 cycles each, used TRBV1-TRBV30 forward and C-beta reverse primers. TCRdb recomputed calls from the multiplex PCR reads with MiXCR, one row per CDR3 protein. The sample contains more than 70,000 distinct CDR3 sequences, approximately 77% of which appear only once. Bulk tissue was left unsorted, and RNA and DNA were co-extracted from roughly 20-30 mg of it. Material for sequencing was liver tumor tissue from sampling region 1. Subset described: tumor region T1, superior pole. The receptors come from a man in his forties or fifties with primary liver carcinoma and hepatitis B virus infection.

As for this clonotype: It is likely a read error, because the conserved phenylalanine at the end of the CDR3 is missing. The DNA is left out, because the CDR3 cannot be placed on it with certainty; the CDR3 is given as TCRdb lists it. The gene calls are TRBV11-2 and TRBJ2-2; TRBD2, the table's D call, was not compared with the DNA. Including both end residues, the CDR3 is 16 amino acids long. Germline values: CDR1 SGHAT, CDR2 FQNNGV. The CDR3 sequence: CASSLVALAGTGDLLL.

Comments on this clonotype: The junction and the germline gene differ at one end; a read error may be behind it. The chain joins TRBV10-2 to TRBJ1-5; 10 nucleotides line up with TRBD1. The V gene's germline CDR1 is WSHSY and CDR2 SAAADI. The CDR3 covers 14 residues. CDR3 DNA sequence: TGCGTCAGCAGTGAGTCTCGGACAGGGGGACCCCAGCATTTT. It yields the protein CVSSESRTGGPQHF.

This clonotype was seen many times. V and J are TRBV10-3 and TRBJ1-5; 8 nucleotides align to TRBD1. From germline, CDR1 is ENHRY and CDR2 SYGVKD. CDR3 length: 16 amino acids. V was clipped by 4 bases and J by 7 bases; unmatched bases: 12. CDR3 loop: CAISGGGTGTNQPQHF. In DNA, the CDR3 is TGTGCCATCAGTGGAGGCGGGACAGGAACCAACCAGCCCCAGCATTTT.

Worth noting for this clonotype: This is likely a read error, given that the CDR3 carries no conserved phenylalanine or tryptophan at its end. CDR3 sequence (DNA): TGCAGCCCGAACCCCGACAGCACAAAAGTCAAAAACATTCAGTACCTC. The encoded protein is CSPNPDSTKVKNIQYL. The chain is built from TRBV29-1 and TRBJ2-4, with D perhaps TRBD1 (5 bases). CDR1 and CDR2 (germline): SQVTM, ANQGSEA. The CDR3 runs to 16 residues. V lost 8 bases and J lost 3, with 23 bases in between.

As to this clonotype: At one end, the junction sequence differs from germline, possibly due to a read error. The chain links TRBV29-1 to TRBJ2-1, with D tentatively TRBD1 or TRBD2 (5 bases each). Germline V gives CDR1 SQVTM, CDR2 ANQGSEA. The CDR3 is 13 amino acids. The CDR3 loop reads CGVEGTVGDEQFF. The CDR3 DNA is TGCGGCGTTGAAGGGACGGTGGGGGATGAGCAGTTCTTC.

For the CDR3, the DNA is TGTGCCAGCAGCCAAGCAGGGCCCGTCGGTCACACTGAAGCTTTCTTT. As protein: CASSQAGPVGHTEAFF. The V and J genes are TRBV28 and TRBJ1-1; a weak D match, TRBD1 (5 bases). Germline V gene data show CDR1 as MDHEN and CDR2 as SYDVKM. The CDR3 has 16 residues. Trimming took off 6 bases at V and 3 bases at J, with 20 bases between the two ends.

About this clonotype itself: A much bigger clone sits one base away, suggesting this may be a read error. CDR3 in amino acids: CASSPPVGVVNEQFF. The CDR3 DNA reads TGTGCCAGCAGTCCCCCCGTAGGGGTAGTCAATGAGCAGTTCTTC. The chain carries TRBV28 and TRBJ2-1, with D perhaps TRBD1 (5 bases). The germline gives CDR1 MDHEN, CDR2 SYDVKM. This CDR3 has 15 residues. Trimming removed 5 bases at V and 6 bases at J, with 17 bases between.

In regard to this clonotype: At one end, the junction sequence differs from germline, possibly due to a read error. The CDR3 DNA follows: TGTGCCAGCAGTAACCTTGGGAACCAGTACTTT. Protein: CASSNLGNQYF. The chain links TRBV12-3 or TRBV12-4 to TRBJ2-5; D is unclear. The CDR3 totals 11 residues.

This clonotype was seen at least ten times. The chain recombines TRBV12-3 or TRBV12-4 with TRBJ2-3, with D unclear. CDR3 length equals 13 residues. V lost 5 bases, J lost 1 base, and 7 bases lay in between. The CDR3 DNA reads as TGTGCCAGCAGTCCTGACGGCACAGATACGCAGTATTTT. It translates to CASSPDGTDTQYF.

This clonotype came up a few times. Sequence at one end of the junction differs from germline and may be a read error. The chain has TRBV28 and TRBJ2-2, with D possibly TRBD2 on 7 matching bases. This CDR3 is 14 amino acids long. Germline values: CDR1 MDHEN, CDR2 SYDVKM. CDR3 sequence: CVSLGGQGAGELFF. CDR3 bases: TGTGTCAGCCTCGGGGGGCAGGGAGCTGGGGAGCTGTTTTTT.

This chain joins TRBV12-3 or TRBV12-4 and TRBJ1-2, with 8 bases matching TRBD1. This CDR3 contains 15 residues. The DNA for the CDR3 is TGTACCGGCAGTCTCAGGGACAGGCCTAACTATGGCTACACCTTC. Translation gives CTGSLRDRPNYGYTF.

A single count supports this clonotype. A read error may account for a junction end that differs from germline. The chain carries TRBV20-1 and TRBJ1-1; D not resolved. The CDR3 has 13 residues. CDR1 and CDR2 (germline): DFQATT, SNEGSKA (reference sequence). In DNA, the CDR3 is TGCAGTGCTAGAGGGCAGTTCGACACTGAGGCTTTCTTT. As protein: CSARGQFDTEAFF.

This clonotype occurred many times. This chain connects TRBV4-1 to TRBJ2-3, with TRBD1 identical over 9 bases. Looked up from germline, CDR1 is MGHRA and CDR2 is YSYEKL. J lost 4 bases, V lost 2 bases, and 7 bases had no gene match. CDR3 size: 16 residues. CDR3 bases: TGCGCCAGCAGCCAACCCCGGGGACAGGGTGCAGATACGCAGTATTTT. Protein product: CASSQPRGQGADTQYF.

Points on this clonotype: The junction does not match germline at one end; this may be a read error. The CDR3 DNA follows: TGCAGCGTGACTGGCTGGAACACCGGGGAGCTGTTATTT. Translation: CSVTGWNTGELLF. The chain couples TRBV29-1 to TRBJ2-2, with D possibly TRBD2 on 5 matching bases. Per the germline V gene, CDR1 is SQVTM and CDR2 is ANQGSEA. The CDR3 has 13 amino acids.

With respect to this clonotype: This CDR3 fails to terminate in the conserved phenylalanine or tryptophan, so it likely reflects a read error. The V call is TRBV6-1, the J call TRBJ2-7; the D is unclear. V lost 6 bases and J 3 bases, leaving 12 bases between the germline ends. The V gene's germline CDR1 is MNHNS and CDR2 SASEGT. This CDR3 is 13 amino acids long. This CDR3 reads CASSEWIFYEQYL. In nucleotides, the CDR3 is TGTGCCAGCAGCGAATGGATTTTCTACGAGCAGTACTTA.

V is TRBV28 and J is TRBJ2-5, with 10 nucleotides matching TRBD1. V was clipped by 11 bases and J by 9 bases; unmatched bases: 12. The CDR3 contains 13 residues. CDR1 and CDR2 from the germline V gene are MDHEN and SYDVKM. The CDR3 protein is CADSGDRGTSQYF. CDR3 DNA sequence: TGTGCCGACAGTGGGGACAGGGGAACCTCCCAGTACTTC.

This clonotype was observed a few times. A much larger clonotype is one base distant, so this may be a read error. The rearrangement joins TRBV7-9 to TRBJ2-2; the match to TRBD2 covers 7 bases. The V gene's germline CDR1 is SEHNR and CDR2 FQNEAQ (reference sequence). The CDR3 totals 14 residues. CDR3: CANSPGLNTGELFF. The CDR3 DNA reads TGTGCCAACAGCCCGGGACTAAACACCGGGGAGCTGTTTTTT.

For this clonotype: Because the CDR3 is missing its conserved closing phenylalanine or tryptophan, this is likely a read error. Because the CDR3's place on the DNA is in doubt, the DNA is left out and the CDR3 is given as listed by TCRdb. The rearrangement uses TRBV5-1 and TRBJ2-2; TRBD1, the table's D call, lacks a check against the DNA. The CDR3 is 15 residues long, ends included. Germline CDR1 SGHRS, CDR2 YFSETQ. CDR3 loop: CASSRAGAHTGELCL.

As regards this clonotype: Sequence at one end of the junction differs from germline and may be a read error. The chain employs TRBV29-1 and TRBJ1-2; D is ambiguous. Germline CDR1 reads SQVTM; CDR2 reads ANQGSEA. The CDR3 contains 12 residues. CDR3 nucleotides: TGCAGCGCTGAAGAGGGAGGGTATGGCTACACCTTC. Translated: CSAEEGGYGYTF.

The table lists this clonotype with many counts. The J gene is TRBJ1-2, the V gene TRBV5-6; D remains unclear. V lost 4 bases, J lost 3 bases, and 7 bases lay in between. Germline loops: CDR1 SGHDT, CDR2 YYEEEE. This CDR3 is 12 amino acids long. The CDR3 DNA follows: TGTGCCAGCAGCCCCGGGGACTATGGCTACACCTTC. This encodes CASSPGDYGYTF.

This clonotype qualifies as medium-sized (0.01 to 0.1%). V is TRBV11-3 and J is TRBJ1-1, with D unresolved. The germline gives CDR1 SGHNT, CDR2 YENEEA. This CDR3 spans 14 amino acids. V shed 1 base and J shed 4 bases, with 10 bases lying between them. The CDR3 nucleotides read TGTGCCAGCAGCTTAGCGGGGTATGGCACTGAAGCTTTCTTT. Amino acid sequence: CASSLAGYGTEAFF. Complete variable domain (other parts from reference TRBV11-3 and TRBJ1-1): EAGVVQSPRYKIIEKKQPVAFWCNPISGHNTLYWYLQNLGQGPELLIRYENEEAVDDSQLPKDRFSAERLKGVDSTLKIQPAELGDSAVYLCASSLAGYGTEAFFGQGTRLTVV.

This clonotype appeared many times. The chain combines TRBV6-5 with TRBJ1-6; D gene unclear. Trimming removed 2 bases at V and 7 bases at J, with 6 bases between. The CDR3 contains 13 residues. Per germline, CDR1 MNHEY and CDR2 SVGAGI. The CDR3 bases are TGTGCCAGCAGTTACAGGTTGAATTCACCCCTCCACTTT. It specifies CASSYRLNSPLHF.

Remarks on this clonotype: One junction end does not reproduce the germline sequence, and a read error may be involved. The chain employs TRBV11-2 and TRBJ2-7; D is unclear. Germline V gene data show CDR1 as SGHAT and CDR2 as FQNNGV. The CDR3 loop spans 15 amino acids. The CDR3 spells CASSLSVGITYGQYF. In DNA form, the CDR3 reads TGTGCCAGCAGCCTATCTGTGGGGATAACCTACGGGCAGTACTTC. Full variable domain (rest looked up from reference TRBV11-2 and TRBJ2-7): EAGVAQSPRYKIIEKRQSVAFWCNPISGHATLYWYQQILGQGPKLLIQFQNNGVVDDSQLPKDRFSAERLKGVDSTLKIQPAKLEDSAVYLCASSLSVGITYGQYFGPGTRLTVT.

With respect to this clonotype: A much larger clone lies one base from this, so it may be a read error. The conserved final phenylalanine or tryptophan is absent from the CDR3, which likely points to a read error. The chain recombines TRBV30 with TRBJ1-4; no definite D call. Germline lookup yields CDR1 GTSNPN and CDR2 SVGIG (reference sequence). V was trimmed by 1 base and J by 6 bases, leaving 6 bases between them. This CDR3 has 12 residues. The CDR3 sequence is CAWSGGYEKLFL. DNA for the CDR3: TGTGCCTGGAGTGGGGGTTATGAAAAACTGTTTTTG.

The sample holds many counts of this clonotype. This CDR3 reads CASSSPTGGQGSYEQYF. CDR3 sequence (DNA): TGTGCCAGCAGCTCGCCTACAGGGGGCCAAGGCTCCTACGAGCAGTACTTC. The chain uses TRBV13 and TRBJ2-7; the match to TRBD1 covers 9 bases. In germline, CDR1 is PRHDT, CDR2 FYEKMQ (reference sequence). Germline trimming cut 4 bases from V and 0 bases from J; bases unmatched to any gene: 10. The CDR3 consists of 17 residues.

The chain employs TRBV29-1 and TRBJ2-7; D is perhaps TRBD1 (6 bases). V was shortened by 6 bases and J by 4 bases, with 16 bases between the two germline ends. The length of the CDR3 is 13 residues. Germline assignment: CDR1 SQVTM and CDR2 ANQGSEA. The CDR3 protein is CSVGLDRSYEQYF. DNA for the CDR3: TGCAGCGTGGGGCTCGACAGGAGTTACGAGCAGTACTTC.

In the case of this clonotype: A junction end diverges from the germline sequence, so it may reflect a read error. The chain links TRBV11-3 to TRBJ2-5; D could derive from TRBD1 or TRBD2 (5 bases each). The CDR3 totals 13 residues. CDR1 and CDR2 (germline): SGHNT, YENEEA. The CDR3 is CASSKGTVETQYF. The DNA of the CDR3 is TGTGCCAGCAGCAAGGGGACCGTAGAGACCCAGTACTTT.

This rearrangement joins TRBV12-3 or TRBV12-4 to TRBJ1-2, with a weak D call TRBD1 (6 bases). Trimming removed 9 bases from V and 1 base from J, with 12 bases in between. This CDR3 comprises 13 residues. The CDR3 DNA reads TGTGCCAGAAACAGACAGGTTAACTATGGCTACACCTTC. It specifies CARNRQVNYGYTF.

The chain links TRBV2 to TRBJ2-6; 9 nucleotides align to TRBD1. J gave up 1 base and V 9 bases, and 7 bases lay outside the gene matches. The CDR3 extends over 16 amino acids. The V gene's germline CDR1 is SNHLY and CDR2 FYNNEI. The CDR3 nucleotides read TGTGCCAGATCGGGACAGGGAGCTTCTGGGGCCAACGTCCTGACTTTC. Translated, it gives CARSGQGASGANVLTF.

The chain carries TRBV11-2 and TRBJ2-1; TRBD2 matches 8 bases. CDR1 is SGHAT and CDR2 is FQNNGV in the germline V gene. The CDR3 runs to 14 residues. CDR3 DNA sequence: TGTACCTGCAGCCCGGGAGGGCCCTACAATGAGCAGTTCTTC. Amino acid sequence: CTCSPGGPYNEQFF. Complete variable domain (other parts from reference TRBV11-2 and TRBJ2-1): EAGVAQSPRYKIIEKRQSVAFWCNPISGHATLYWYQQILGQGPKLLIQFQNNGVVDDSQLPKDRFSAERLKGVDSTLKIQPAKLEDSAVYLCTCSPGGPYNEQFFGPGTRLTVL.

Concerning this clonotype itself: Germline is not matched at one junction end, which may reflect a read error. This chain uses TRBV29-1 with TRBJ1-6, with D possibly matching TRBD1 (5 bases). The CDR3 runs 14 residues. CDR1 SQVTM and CDR2 ANQGSEA come from the germline V gene. CDR3 coding DNA: TGCAGCGTCGGGGACCCCTCTGATAATTCACCCCTCCAGTTT. This sequence encodes CSVGDPSDNSPLQF.